The 11 T cell receptor beta chains presented below share a single source sample, sequenced in a study of shared clonotypes between healthy human individuals. The repertoire was sequenced with immunoSEQ multiplex PCR; TCRdb's copy has only in-frame clones and lacks some. This table has hundreds of thousands of clones, around 67% appearing once. Sequencing input: memory CD4+ T cells sorted from blood. As for subset: CD45RA-negative fraction. The receptors here all came from a woman between 25 and 40 years old in good health.

The chain is built from TRBV6-6 and TRBJ1-1, with 7 nucleotides matching TRBD1. The CDR3 consists of 11 residues. CDR1 MNHNY and CDR2 SVGAGI come from the germline V gene (reference sequence). J gave up 10 bases and V 8 bases, and 7 bases lay outside the gene matches. In nucleotides, the CDR3 is TGTGCCAGCCGAGGGGGCCGGGGAGCTTTCTTT. This gives the protein CASRGGRGAFF.

This clone was picked up one time. The V call is TRBV2, the J call TRBJ1-2; no reliable D call. V was cut by 8 bases and J by 1 base, with 5 bases left in between. The CDR3 length is 11 residues. Per germline, CDR1 SNHLY and CDR2 FYNNEI. The CDR3 protein is CASAGNYGYTF. In DNA form, the CDR3 reads TGTGCCAGCGCGGGTAACTATGGCTACACCTTC.

V gene TRBV7-2 combines with J gene TRBJ2-1, with TRBD2 identical over 8 bases. CDR1 SGHTA and CDR2 FQGNSA come from the germline V gene. The CDR3 length is 17 residues. The V and J ends lost 5 bases and 2 bases, in that order; junction bases with no gene match: 11. CDR3 amino acids: CASSARTGLGPYNEQFF. In DNA form, the CDR3 reads TGTGCCAGCAGCGCCCGTACGGGACTAGGGCCCTACAATGAGCAGTTCTTC.

CDR3 sequence (DNA): TGTGCCAGCAGCCTACAGGGGGCGGAATACGAGCAGTACTTC. Its protein is CASSLQGAEYEQYF. The chain uses TRBV5-5 and TRBJ2-7, with 9 bases identical to TRBD1. CDR1 is SGHKS and CDR2 is YYEKEE in the germline V gene (reference sequence). V gave up 4 bases and J gave up 4 bases; unmatched junction bases: 6. This CDR3 spans 14 amino acids.

This clone has a single count. The CDR3 reads CASSTTGGGQPQHF. CDR3 in DNA: TGTGCCAGTAGTACAACAGGGGGCGGACAGCCCCAGCATTTT. The gene calls are TRBV19 and TRBJ1-5; TRBD1 matches 9 bases. With V trimmed by 4 bases and J by 7 bases, 5 bases remained unmatched. This CDR3 is 14 amino acids long. CDR1 and CDR2 (germline): LNHDA, SQIVND (reference sequence). The full variable domain, rest sourced from reference TRBV19 and TRBJ1-5, is DGGITQSPKYLFRKEGQNVTLSCEQNLNHDAMYWYRQDPGQGLRLIYYSQIVNDFQKGDIAEGYSVSREKKESFPLTVTSAQKNPTAFYLCASSTTGGGQPQHFGDGTRLSIL.

V usage is TRBV28 and J usage is TRBJ2-3, with 10 bases identical to TRBD2. J lost 2 bases, V lost 7 bases, and 3 bases had no gene match. This CDR3 has 14 residues. CDR1 MDHEN and CDR2 SYDVKM come from the germline V gene. Here the CDR3 DNA reads TGTGCCAGCACTAGCGGGGGACTCACAGATACGCAGTATTTT. Translated, it gives CASTSGGLTDTQYF.

This chain joins TRBV2 and TRBJ1-2, with a weak D call TRBD1 (5 bases). The ends were cut back, 6 bases at V and 8 bases at J, with 16 bases in the middle. The germline V gene encodes CDR1 SNHLY and CDR2 FYNNEI. This CDR3 is 13 amino acids long. The CDR3, as DNA: TGTGCCAGCAGCGATCAATGGGGGAAAGGCTACACCTTC. Protein: CASSDQWGKGYTF.

V is TRBV6-6 and J is TRBJ2-5; 11 bases match TRBD2. The CDR3 runs 14 residues. Trimming removed 5 bases from V and 8 bases from J; junction bases left unmatched: 7. The germline V gene has CDR1 MNHNY and CDR2 SVGAGI (reference sequence). The CDR3 here is CASSPPTSGSTQYF. Here the CDR3 DNA reads TGTGCCAGCAGTCCACCAACTAGCGGGAGTACCCAGTACTTC.

CDR3 nucleotide sequence: TGTGCCAGTAGTGTAGGACTAATACAAAGCTCCTACAATGAGCAGTTCTTC. The encoded protein is CASSVGLIQSSYNEQFF. The V call is TRBV19, the J call TRBJ2-1; possible D gene TRBD2, 6 bases. Trimming stripped 5 bases from V and 0 bases from J, with 17 bases between. The germline CDR1 and CDR2 sequences are LNHDA and SQIVND (reference sequence). The CDR3 has 17 residues.

This clone was observed a handful of times. The chain joins TRBV19 to TRBJ2-1; 8 bases match TRBD1. Germline values: CDR1 LNHDA, CDR2 SQIVND (reference sequence). The CDR3 has 15 amino acids. V gave up 0 bases and J gave up 6 bases; unmatched junction bases: 4. The CDR3 is CASSIEDRDGNEQFF. The CDR3 bases are TGTGCCAGTAGTATAGAGGACAGGGATGGCAATGAGCAGTTCTTC.

This chain connects TRBV19 to TRBJ2-7; D is unclear. There are 13 residues in the CDR3. Germline V lookup: CDR1 LNHDA, CDR2 SQIVND (reference sequence). The germline V and J ends were trimmed by 4 bases and 3 bases, with 10 bases remaining between them. The CDR3 region is CASSRQADYEQYF. Written as DNA, the CDR3 is TGTGCCAGTAGTAGGCAGGCTGACTACGAGCAGTACTTC.